What follows are 26 T cell receptor beta chains derived from one specimen sequenced in a study of cytomegalovirus exposure and HLA in healthy donors. Amplification used 60 Vbeta primers and 13 Jbeta primers. Only in-frame clones appear in the TCRdb table, and some are missing; sequencing was by immunoSEQ multiplex PCR. The sample carries around 50,000 clones, 83% recorded once. The sample consisted of PBMCs. These TCRs come from a man younger than 45 in good health and CMV-seronegative.

The chain couples TRBV7-9 to TRBJ1-1; 8 nucleotides align to TRBD1. The CDR3 extends over 17 amino acids. Germline values: CDR1 SEHNR, CDR2 FQNEAQ (reference sequence). After removal of 5 bases from V and 0 bases from J, the junction contained 11 bases not matched to a gene. CDR3 DNA sequence: TGTGCCAGCAGCCCCGGGACAGGCAATTTCATGAACACTGAAGCTTTCTTT. Its translation is CASSPGTGNFMNTEAFF.

J is TRBJ2-7 and V is TRBV5-6, with 9 nucleotides matching TRBD1. Per germline, CDR1 SGHDT and CDR2 YYEEEE. The junction had 6 bases not matched to a gene; V was cut back by 4 bases and J by 4 bases. This CDR3 is 14 amino acids long. CDR3 DNA: TGTGCCAGCAGCCACGGACAGGGGAAGTACGAGCAGTACTTC. Encoded protein: CASSHGQGKYEQYF.

This chain links TRBV4-1 with TRBJ1-2, with D possibly TRBD1 on 5 matching bases. V was pared by 2 bases and J by 4 bases, with 8 bases between. The CDR3 length is 13 residues. Germline lookup yields CDR1 MGHRA and CDR2 YSYEKL. The CDR3 loop is CASSQQGSYGYTF. CDR3 bases: TGCGCCAGCAGCCAACAGGGAAGCTATGGCTACACCTTC.

This clone has a handful of counts. The V call is TRBV7-6, the J call TRBJ2-5; 14 nucleotides agree with TRBD2. Germline assignment: CDR1 SGHVS and CDR2 FNYEAQ. Losses at the gene ends were 5 bases for V and 1 base for J; bases not matched to a gene: 6. The CDR3 length is 17 residues. The CDR3 DNA is TGTGCCAGCAGCCCCTGGACTAGCGGGGGGTTCCAAGAGACCCAGTACTTC. It specifies CASSPWTSGGFQETQYF.

The chain uses TRBV18 and TRBJ1-1; no reliable D call. The CDR3 runs 14 residues. Per germline, CDR1 KGHSH and CDR2 LQKENI. V lost 3 bases to trimming and J lost 2 bases, with 10 bases between them. CDR3 in amino acids: CASSPGGVNTEAFF. The CDR3 coding sequence is TGTGCCAGCTCACCGGGAGGTGTAAACACTGAAGCTTTCTTT.

The chain combines TRBV27 with TRBJ2-1, with D perhaps TRBD1 (5 bases). This CDR3 region has 15 residues. CDR1 is MNHEY, CDR2 SMNVEV, per germline (reference sequence). V was trimmed by 3 bases and J by 12 bases, leaving 21 bases between them. As DNA, the CDR3 is TGTGCCAGCAGTTTGTCGCATAGACAGATTCCCGGGCAGTTCTTC. Translated, it gives CASSLSHRQIPGQFF.

V is TRBV7-2 and J is TRBJ1-1; 9 bases line up with TRBD1. The J segment lost 5 bases and the V segment lost 5 bases, leaving 6 bases of the junction unmatched. The germline CDR1 and CDR2 sequences are SGHTA and FQGNSA. The CDR3 has 14 amino acids. As DNA, the CDR3 is TGTGCCAGCAGCAAAACAGGGGGCCTAACTGAAGCTTTCTTT. Protein: CASSKTGGLTEAFF.

In this sample, this clone turned up once. Other DNA sequences in the same sample also yield this CDR3. V gene TRBV9 combines with J gene TRBJ1-5, with D perhaps TRBD1 (5 bases). Looked up from germline, CDR1 is SGDLS and CDR2 is YYNGEE. The ends were cut back, 0 bases at V and 2 bases at J, with 9 bases in the middle. CDR3 length equals 15 residues. DNA for the CDR3: TGTGCCAGCAGCGTAGGGCAGGGCGGCAATCAGCCCCAGCATTTT. Protein: CASSVGQGGNQPQHF.

This clone has just a few counts. The genes are TRBV6-1 and TRBJ1-4; weak D call: TRBD1 (6 bases). Germline-derived CDR1 and CDR2 are MNHNS and SASEGT. The CDR3 has 14 amino acids. V gave up 6 bases and J gave up 9 bases, with 17 bases separating them. As DNA, the CDR3 is TGTGCCAGCAGCTGGGGGGGGCAGGTTAAAAAACTGTTTTTT. Residues: CASSWGGQVKKLFF.

The chain employs TRBV7-3 and TRBJ1-6, with 7 bases identical to TRBD1. CDR3 length: 16 amino acids. Germline lookup yields CDR1 SGHTA and CDR2 FQGTGA. With 2 bases clipped from V and 3 bases from J, the junction kept 4 bases outside the gene matches. The CDR3 sequence is CASSLSGQSYNSPLHF. Here the CDR3 DNA reads TGTGCCAGCAGCTTATCGGGACAGAGCTATAATTCACCCCTCCACTTT.

This clone was detected once. The chain recombines TRBV27 with TRBJ1-6, with D unresolved. Germline V lookup: CDR1 MNHEY, CDR2 SMNVEV (reference sequence). The CDR3 sequence is 14 residues long. V lost 4 bases and J lost 4, with 8 bases in between. The CDR3 loop is CASSYTRYNSPLHF. Here the CDR3 DNA reads TGTGCCAGCAGTTATACACGTTATAATTCACCCCTCCACTTT.

A remark on this clone: One end of the junction does not line up with germline, which may come from a read error. The chain has TRBV7-9 and TRBJ2-7; TRBD1 is a possible D gene (6 bases). Germline loops: CDR1 SEHNR, CDR2 FQNEAQ (reference sequence). This CDR3 contains 14 residues. The CDR3 spells CSSSLIQGRNEQYF. In DNA form, the CDR3 reads TGTTCCAGCAGCTTAATTCAGGGGAGAAACGAGCAGTACTTC.

This clone was observed a handful of times. The chain joins TRBV5-4 to TRBJ2-3; no firm D call. The CDR3 contains 13 residues. Germline V gives CDR1 SGHNT, CDR2 YYREEE (reference sequence). The V and J ends lost 1 base and 11 bases respectively, with 14 bases between them. CDR3 nucleotide sequence: TGTGCCAGCAGCTTGCAGCGTGCTGTAGGGCAGTATTTT. Translating gives CASSLQRAVGQYF.

The sample holds one count of this clone. The chain is built from TRBV5-1 and TRBJ1-4; D call uncertain. V lost 0 bases to trimming and J lost 4 bases, with 10 bases between them. From germline, CDR1 is SGHRS and CDR2 YFSETQ. CDR3 length equals 15 residues. CDR3 coding DNA: TGCGCCAGCAGCTTGGAAGCAGGAGGTAATGAAAAACTGTTTTTT. Protein: CASSLEAGGNEKLFF.

The rearrangement links TRBV4-3 to TRBJ2-6; 7 bases line up with TRBD1. Germline V gives CDR1 LGHNA, CDR2 YSLEER. V lost 4 bases to trimming and J lost 11 bases; unmatched junction nucleotides: 17. The CDR3 is made up of 17 amino acids. Here the CDR3 reads CASSRYRTGTVYDVLTF. The CDR3 coding sequence is TGCGCCAGCAGCCGATACCGGACAGGTACGGTGTATGACGTCCTGACTTTC.

J is TRBJ1-4 and V is TRBV4-3; D not resolved. The germline gives CDR1 LGHNA, CDR2 YSLEER. Deletions cut 2 bases from V and 6 bases from J, with 10 bases between. This CDR3 is 14 amino acids long. CDR3 nucleotide sequence: TGCGCCAGCAGCCAATCCCCCCCCTATGAAAAACTGTTTTTT. Amino acids: CASSQSPPYEKLFF.

V gene TRBV27 combines with J gene TRBJ2-7, with 9 bases identical to TRBD2. After removal of 5 bases from V and 3 bases from J, the junction contained 14 bases not matched to a gene. From germline, CDR1 is MNHEY and CDR2 SMNVEV (reference sequence). The CDR3 spans 17 residues. CDR3 sequence reads: CASSQLAGPITLYEQYF. CDR3 nucleotides: TGTGCCAGCAGTCAGCTAGCGGGACCTATAACCCTCTACGAGCAGTACTTC.

This chain joins TRBV5-5 and TRBJ1-5; 8 bases map to TRBD1. J gave up 6 bases and V 4 bases, and 9 bases lay outside the gene matches. In germline, CDR1 is SGHKS, CDR2 YYEKEE (reference sequence). The CDR3 totals 15 residues. CDR3 loop: CASSEETGAIQPQHF. The CDR3 DNA reads TGTGCCAGCAGCGAGGAGACAGGGGCGATTCAGCCCCAGCATTTT.

The chain combines TRBV5-1 with TRBJ2-2; maybe TRBD1 (5 bases). With 2 bases removed from V and 0 bases from J, the gap between germline ends came to 11 bases. The germline gives CDR1 SGHRS, CDR2 YFSETQ. CDR3 length equals 16 residues. CDR3 region: CASSFGHYSNTGELFF. Written as DNA, the CDR3 is TGCGCCAGCAGCTTCGGACATTATTCGAACACCGGGGAGCTGTTTTTT.

The chain recombines TRBV19 with TRBJ2-7; TRBD2 is a possible D gene (5 bases). The CDR3 has 14 residues. CDR1 and CDR2 from the germline V gene are LNHDA and SQIVND (reference sequence). Trimming pared 3 bases from V and 7 bases from J, leaving 16 bases between. CDR3 sequence: CASSMPGNLEEQYF. CDR3 in DNA: TGTGCCAGTAGTATGCCGGGGAATCTGGAAGAGCAGTACTTC.

V is TRBV10-3 and J is TRBJ2-7, with 9 bases aligning to TRBD1. The CDR3 has 13 amino acids. Germline V gives CDR1 ENHRY, CDR2 SYGVKD. The junction had 2 bases not matched to a gene; V was cut back by 2 bases and J by 6 bases. This CDR3 is CAISEGQGFEQYF. CDR3 bases: TGTGCCATCAGTGAGGGACAGGGGTTCGAGCAGTACTTC.

The rearrangement links TRBV30 to TRBJ2-3; 7 bases are a match to TRBD2. Germline V gene sequence: CDR1 GTSNPN, CDR2 SVGIG (reference sequence). Trimming took 1 base from V and 5 from J; bases not matched to a gene: 15. The CDR3 covers 17 residues. The CDR3 sequence is CAWSGPGTGGGGDTQYF. The CDR3 DNA follows: TGTGCCTGGAGTGGCCCCGGGACGGGAGGCGGGGGAGATACGCAGTATTTT.

In its sample, this clone was seen once. The CDR3 sequence: CAWSGGQGGYTF. CDR3 sequence (DNA): TGTGCCTGGAGTGGGGGTCAGGGGGGCTACACCTTC. This chain connects TRBV30 to TRBJ1-2; TRBD1 might be the D (6 bases). Germline CDR1 is GTSNPN and CDR2 is SVGIG (reference sequence). Trimming removed 1 base at V and 8 bases at J, with 11 bases between. The CDR3 is 12 amino acids.

This clone was picked up a small number of times. This sequence joins TRBV7-9 and TRBJ1-5, with TRBD1 identical over 9 bases. With 1 base clipped from V and 3 bases from J, the junction kept 10 bases outside the gene matches. Germline values: CDR1 SEHNR, CDR2 FQNEAQ (reference sequence). This CDR3 contains 18 residues. DNA for the CDR3: TGTGCCAGCAGCTTAGGGACAGGGGTGGTTAAGGACAATCAGCCCCAGCATTTT. This sequence encodes CASSLGTGVVKDNQPQHF.

The chain is built from TRBV4-3 and TRBJ2-3; 10 nucleotides agree with TRBD2. The CDR3 sequence is 18 residues long. Germline loops: CDR1 LGHNA, CDR2 YSLEER. Trimming at V came to 0 bases and at J to 4 bases, leaving 10 bases not matched to a gene. This CDR3 is CASSQDGPAGGPADTQYF. The CDR3 bases are TGCGCCAGCAGCCAAGATGGCCCAGCGGGAGGGCCTGCAGATACGCAGTATTTT.

This clone was counted only a few times. The V and J genes are TRBV19 and TRBJ2-1; D possibly corresponds to TRBD2 (5 bases). V gave up 10 bases and J gave up 3 bases, with 25 bases separating them. CDR1 is LNHDA and CDR2 is SQIVND in the germline V gene (reference sequence). CDR3 length equals 17 residues. CDR3: CATKPLAPAGYYNEQFF. In nucleotides, the CDR3 is TGTGCCACCAAACCGCTAGCCCCCGCTGGGTACTACAATGAGCAGTTCTTC. The full variable domain, rest sourced from reference TRBV19 and TRBJ2-1, is DGGITQSPKYLFRKEGQNVTLSCEQNLNHDAMYWYRQDPGQGLRLIYYSQIVNDFQKGDIAEGYSVSREKKESFPLTVTSAQKNPTAFYLCATKPLAPAGYYNEQFFGPGTRLTVL.